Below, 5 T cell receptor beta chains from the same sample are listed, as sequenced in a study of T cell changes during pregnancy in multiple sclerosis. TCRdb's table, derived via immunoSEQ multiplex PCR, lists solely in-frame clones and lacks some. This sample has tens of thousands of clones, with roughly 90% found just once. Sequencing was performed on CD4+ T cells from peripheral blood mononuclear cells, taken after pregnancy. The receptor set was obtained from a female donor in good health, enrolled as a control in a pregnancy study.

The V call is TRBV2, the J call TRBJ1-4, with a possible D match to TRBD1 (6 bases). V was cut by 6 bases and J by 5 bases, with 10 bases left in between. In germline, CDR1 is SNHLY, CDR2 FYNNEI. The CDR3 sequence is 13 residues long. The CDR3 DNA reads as TGTGCCAGCAGCGGACAGTCAAATGAAAAACTGTTTTTT. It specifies CASSGQSNEKLFF.

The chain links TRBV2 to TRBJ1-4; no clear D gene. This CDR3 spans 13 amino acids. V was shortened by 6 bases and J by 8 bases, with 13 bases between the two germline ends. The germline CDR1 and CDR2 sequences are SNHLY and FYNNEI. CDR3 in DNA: TGTGCCAGCAGCGGCGGGTCGAGGGAAAAACTGTTTTTT. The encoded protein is CASSGGSREKLFF.

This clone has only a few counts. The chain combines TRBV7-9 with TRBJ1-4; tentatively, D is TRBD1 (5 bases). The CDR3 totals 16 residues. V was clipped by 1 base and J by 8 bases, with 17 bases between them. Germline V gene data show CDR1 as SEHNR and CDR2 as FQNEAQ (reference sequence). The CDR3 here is CASSLESSTRTEKLFF. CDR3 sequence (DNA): TGTGCCAGCAGCTTAGAGTCTTCCACCAGGACAGAAAAACTGTTTTTT.

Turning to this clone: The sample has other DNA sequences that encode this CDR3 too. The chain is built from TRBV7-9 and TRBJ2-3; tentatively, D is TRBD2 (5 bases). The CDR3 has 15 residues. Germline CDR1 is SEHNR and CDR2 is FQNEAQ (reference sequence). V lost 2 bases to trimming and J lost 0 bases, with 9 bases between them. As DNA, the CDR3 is TGTGCCAGCAGCTTATCGGGGTCCAGCACAGATACGCAGTATTTT. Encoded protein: CASSLSGSSTDTQYF.

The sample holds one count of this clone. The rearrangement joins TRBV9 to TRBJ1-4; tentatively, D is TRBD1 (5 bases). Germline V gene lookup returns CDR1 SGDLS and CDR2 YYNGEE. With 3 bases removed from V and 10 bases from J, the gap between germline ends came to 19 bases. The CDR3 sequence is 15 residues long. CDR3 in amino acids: CASSGQSLAGGKLFF. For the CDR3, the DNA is TGTGCCAGCAGCGGACAGAGCCTCGCCGGGGGAAAACTGTTTTTT.